These 24 T cell receptor beta chains were all obtained from the same sample, sequenced in a study of T cell responses to AZD1222 COVID-19 vaccine. The data were produced by immunoSEQ multiplex PCR, yet TCRdb's version contains in-frame clones alone and is incomplete. This table holds 150,000 to 200,000 clones, 85% to 95% found once. Sequences were derived from peripheral blood, sampled on day 0 of AZD1222 vaccination. Receptors originate from an adult in good health.

The chain couples TRBV19 to TRBJ2-3, with 10 bases aligning to TRBD2. From germline, CDR1 is LNHDA and CDR2 SQIVND (reference sequence). The CDR3 contains 17 residues. The trim removed 3 bases at V and 6 bases at J, leaving 12 bases unmatched. The CDR3 nucleotides read TGTGCCAGTAGTATCCCACCGGCTAGCGGGGGAGGGGATACGCAGTATTTT. Its protein product is CASSIPPASGGGDTQYF.

The chain employs TRBV11-2 and TRBJ1-1, with D possibly TRBD1 on 5 matching bases. The CDR3 runs to 15 residues. Germline lookup yields CDR1 SGHAT and CDR2 FQNNGV. V was trimmed by 1 base and J by 5 bases, leaving 14 bases between them. As DNA, the CDR3 is TGTGCCAGCAGCTTAGTGCAGGGTATTAGAACTGAAGCTTTCTTT. It encodes CASSLVQGIRTEAFF. Using reference TRBV11-2 and TRBJ1-1 for the parts outside the CDR3, the full variable domain is EAGVAQSPRYKIIEKRQSVAFWCNPISGHATLYWYQQILGQGPKLLIQFQNNGVVDDSQLPKDRFSAERLKGVDSTLKIQPAKLEDSAVYLCASSLVQGIRTEAFFGQGTRLTVV.

The V call is TRBV3-1 (or the pseudogene TRBV3-2), the J call TRBJ2-3, with a weak D call TRBD2 (6 bases). Trimming took off 5 bases at V and 2 bases at J, with 14 bases between the two ends. In germline, CDR1 is LGHDT, CDR2 YNNKEL (reference sequence). The CDR3 contains 15 residues. CDR3 sequence: CASSSYGGNTDTQYF. DNA of the CDR3: TGTGCCAGCAGCTCCTATGGCGGGAACACAGATACGCAGTATTTT.

The J gene is TRBJ2-1, the V gene TRBV5-1; TRBD2 aligns across 8 bases. This CDR3 is 16 amino acids long. J gave up 5 bases and V 0 bases, and 7 bases lay outside the gene matches. Germline V gives CDR1 SGHRS, CDR2 YFSETQ. CDR3 nucleotides: TGCGCCAGCAGCTTGGCGAGCGGGAGTAGGGACAATGAGCAGTTCTTC. Residues: CASSLASGSRDNEQFF.

V usage is TRBV28 and J usage is TRBJ1-2, with TRBD1 matching over 9 bases. V shed 5 bases, J shed 3 bases, and the junction held 13 bases outside the gene matches. CDR3 length: 17 amino acids. Germline CDR1 reads MDHEN; CDR2 reads SYDVKM. CDR3 sequence (DNA): TGTGCCAGCAGTATTGGGGGACAGGGTTCAAGGGACTATGGCTACACCTTC. It codes for CASSIGGQGSRDYGYTF.

The J gene is TRBJ2-1, the V gene TRBV29-1; 16 nucleotides align to TRBD2. The V and J ends lost 3 bases and 0 bases, in that order; junction bases with no gene match: 11. The CDR3 runs 20 residues. Per germline, CDR1 SQVTM and CDR2 ANQGSEA. CDR3: CSVDSPGLAGGPNSYNEQFF. CDR3 coding DNA: TGCAGCGTTGATAGTCCGGGACTAGCGGGAGGGCCTAACTCCTACAATGAGCAGTTCTTC.

The V gene is TRBV5-1, the J gene TRBJ2-4, with 8 bases aligning to TRBD2. CDR1 and CDR2 from the germline V gene are SGHRS and YFSETQ. This CDR3 contains 15 residues. After removal of 4 bases from V and 8 bases from J, the junction contained 11 bases not matched to a gene. This CDR3 reads CASSTRGLAGDIQYF. Here the CDR3 DNA reads TGCGCCAGCAGCACAAGAGGACTAGCCGGGGACATTCAGTACTTC.

The chain couples TRBV7-9 to TRBJ1-5; TRBD1 might be the D (6 bases). V lost 5 bases, J lost 2 bases, and 10 bases lay in between. The CDR3 length is 14 residues. The germline V gene encodes CDR1 SEHNR and CDR2 FQNEAQ (reference sequence). CDR3: CASSRHRGNQPQHF. The CDR3 bases are TGTGCCAGCAGCCGACACAGGGGCAATCAGCCCCAGCATTTT.

The V gene is TRBV2, the J gene TRBJ1-3; D not certain. This CDR3 has 13 residues. Trimming cost V 2 bases and J 7 bases, with 9 bases left between them. The germline gives CDR1 SNHLY, CDR2 FYNNEI. CDR3 bases: TGTGCCAGCAGTGAATCTGGGAGGAACACCATATATTTT. It translates to CASSESGRNTIYF.

The sample holds a few counts of this clone. The rearrangement joins TRBV5-1 to TRBJ1-1; TRBD1 matches 7 bases. The CDR3 is 19 amino acids. The trim removed 0 bases at V and 3 bases at J, leaving 17 bases unmatched. Germline CDR1 and CDR2: SGHRS and YFSETQ. DNA for the CDR3: TGCGCCAGCAGCTTGGAAGGGGGCGAACTTATTGTCGGGGACACTGAAGCTTTCTTT. Protein sequence: CASSLEGGELIVGDTEAFF.

The genes are TRBV7-2 and TRBJ1-2; TRBD1 matches 7 bases. CDR3 length: 16 amino acids. The junction had 4 bases not matched to a gene; V was cut back by 0 bases and J by 0 bases. Germline V gene data show CDR1 as SGHTA and CDR2 as FQGNSA. The CDR3 spells CASSLATGRSNYGYTF. The DNA of the CDR3 is TGTGCCAGCAGCTTAGCGACAGGGCGGTCTAACTATGGCTACACCTTC.

The CDR3 is CASSYSNSYEQYF. CDR3 nucleotides: TGTGCCAGCAGTTACTCGAACAGCTACGAGCAGTACTTC. This chain connects TRBV6-6 to TRBJ2-7; D ambiguous. Germline V CDR1 and CDR2: MNHNY, SVGAGI (reference sequence). The CDR3 length is 13 residues. Trimming pared 0 bases from V and 3 bases from J, leaving 6 bases between.

The chain combines TRBV9 with TRBJ2-2; TRBD2 might be the D (7 bases). This CDR3 contains 16 residues. V was shortened by 0 bases and J by 3 bases, with 12 bases between the two germline ends. Germline-derived CDR1 and CDR2 are SGDLS and YYNGEE. The CDR3 spells CASSVAGEGDTGELFF. CDR3 sequence (DNA): TGTGCCAGCAGCGTAGCTGGGGAGGGGGACACCGGGGAGCTGTTTTTT.

CDR3 protein: CAISPDRGTEAFF. The CDR3 DNA follows: TGTGCCATCAGTCCTGACAGGGGGACTGAAGCTTTCTTT. This sequence joins TRBV10-3 and TRBJ1-1; 9 bases align to TRBD1. Trimming at V came to 5 bases and at J to 5 bases, leaving 3 bases not matched to a gene. Per germline, CDR1 ENHRY and CDR2 SYGVKD. This CDR3 comprises 13 residues.

The V and J genes are TRBV9 and TRBJ2-7; the D is unclear. V lost 0 bases and J 3 bases, leaving 13 bases between the germline ends. The germline gives CDR1 SGDLS, CDR2 YYNGEE. The CDR3 contains 15 residues. DNA of the CDR3: TGTGCCAGCAGCGTAGGGGTCACAACGATCTACGAGCAGTACTTC. This translates into CASSVGVTTIYEQYF. The whole variable domain, filled in from reference TRBV9 and TRBJ2-7, reads DSGVTQTPKHLITATGQRVTLRCSPRSGDLSVYWYQQSLDQGLQFLIQYYNGEERAKGNILERFSAQQFPDLHSELNLSSLELGDSALYFCASSVGVTTIYEQYFGPGTRLTVT.

The V call is TRBV7-8, the J call TRBJ2-1; 7 bases match TRBD1. Germline V lookup: CDR1 SGHVS, CDR2 FQNEAQ. V dropped 1 base and J dropped 6; count of bases not matched to a gene: 3. This CDR3 is 14 amino acids long. As DNA, the CDR3 is TGTGCCAGCAGCTTAGAACAGGGGCTCAATGAGCAGTTCTTC. Its protein product is CASSLEQGLNEQFF.

This rearrangement joins TRBV28 to TRBJ2-5; possibly TRBD2 for D (5 bases). The CDR3 is 14 amino acids. The ends were cut back, 3 bases at V and 5 bases at J, with 13 bases in the middle. The germline V gene has CDR1 MDHEN and CDR2 SYDVKM. The CDR3 nucleotides are TGTGCCAGCAGTTTTTATGCGGGTCCGGAGACCCAGTACTTC. Translating gives CASSFYAGPETQYF. The entire variable domain, with the rest obtained from reference TRBV28 and TRBJ2-5, is as follows: DVKVTQSSRYLVKRTGEKVFLECVQDMDHENMFWYRQDPGLGLRLIYFSYDVKMKEKGDIPEGYSVSREKKERFSLILESASTNQTSMYLCASSFYAGPETQYFGPGTRLLVL.

This rearrangement joins TRBV5-8 to TRBJ1-1; 12 nucleotides align to TRBD1. Germline lookup yields CDR1 SGHTS and CDR2 YDEGEE. This CDR3 region has 17 residues. V was clipped by 4 bases and J by 2 bases; unmatched bases: 9. The CDR3, as DNA: TGTGCCAGCAGCCCGGGGACAGGGGGCGGGGGCAACACTGAAGCTTTCTTT. Translation: CASSPGTGGGGNTEAFF.

The chain employs TRBV13 and TRBJ1-5; no reliable D call. Germline V CDR1 and CDR2: PRHDT, FYEKMQ (reference sequence). This CDR3 is built from 14 residues. V was trimmed by 5 bases and J by 5 bases, leaving 13 bases between them. In nucleotides, the CDR3 is TGTGCCAGCAGCCTCTCCCGAGTTGATCAGCCCCAGCATTTT. Translating gives CASSLSRVDQPQHF.

The V gene is TRBV11-2, the J gene TRBJ1-4; 8 bases match TRBD1. Per the germline V gene, CDR1 is SGHAT and CDR2 is FQNNGV. Trimming at V came to 1 base and at J to 7 bases, leaving 5 bases not matched to a gene. CDR3 size: 15 residues. CDR3 region: CASSLGTGNREKLFF. Here the CDR3 DNA reads TGTGCCAGCAGCTTAGGGACAGGGAATCGTGAAAAACTGTTTTTT.

V gene TRBV7-9 combines with J gene TRBJ2-1, with 11 bases that match TRBD2. Germline V gene data show CDR1 as SEHNR and CDR2 as FQNEAQ (reference sequence). This CDR3 has 15 amino acids. Trimming cost V 6 bases and J 8 bases; bases outside gene matches: 9. CDR3 nucleotide sequence: TGTGCCAGCAGAATAGCGGGAGGGTATAGCGATGAGCAGTTCTTC. It specifies CASRIAGGYSDEQFF.

The chain uses TRBV6-1 and TRBJ1-2; a weak D match, TRBD1 (5 bases). The CDR3 covers 15 residues. From germline, CDR1 is MNHNS and CDR2 SASEGT. V dropped 0 bases and J dropped 3 bases, with 11 bases sitting between them. The chain's CDR3 is CASSEANWGDYGYTF. Written as DNA, the CDR3 is TGTGCCAGCAGTGAAGCTAATTGGGGCGACTATGGCTACACCTTC.

The rearrangement joins TRBV27 to TRBJ2-1; D gene ambiguous. CDR1 MNHEY and CDR2 SMNVEV come from the germline V gene (reference sequence). V shed 5 bases and J shed 0 bases, with 8 bases lying between them. CDR3 length equals 14 residues. The CDR3 reads CASSVSSSYNEQFF. For the CDR3, the DNA is TGTGCCAGCAGTGTCTCGAGCTCCTACAATGAGCAGTTCTTC.

This clone was recorded only once. The chain carries TRBV9 and TRBJ2-7; 7 bases fit TRBD2. Trimming at V came to 2 bases and at J to 2 bases, leaving 10 bases not matched to a gene. The CDR3 runs to 16 residues. Germline V CDR1 and CDR2: SGDLS, YYNGEE. The CDR3 sequence is CASSVAGSGPPYEQYF. The CDR3 nucleotides are TGTGCCAGCAGCGTGGCAGGTAGCGGGCCACCCTACGAGCAGTACTTC.